A single sample is the source of the 17 T cell receptor beta chains below, sequenced in a study of response to subunit inactivated influenza vaccine. TCRdb fed the RT-PCR reads into MiXCR, producing one record per CDR3 protein. The sample gives approximately 290,000 distinct CDR3 sequences, 20% to 25% of which show up once; about 9.3% is in the top ten. The source was PBMCs from blood, collected 21 months after vaccination. The receptors were gathered from a man aged 45 to 70 who received an inactivated influenza vaccine.

This clonotype was seen a handful of times. V gene TRBV10-1 combines with J gene TRBJ2-2, with a possible D match to TRBD1 (6 bases). The CDR3 contains 13 residues. The germline gives CDR1 WNHNN, CDR2 SYGVQD (reference sequence). The V end was cut by 5 bases, the J end by 4 bases, with 8 bases between. CDR3: CASSTGTTGELFF. The CDR3 nucleotides are TGCGCCAGCAGTACAGGGACCACCGGGGAGCTGTTTTTT.

At least ten counts were recorded for this clonotype. J is TRBJ1-1 and V is TRBV5-1; unclear D gene. CDR3 length: 13 residues. Germline V gene sequence: CDR1 SGHRS, CDR2 YFSETQ. Trimming removed 0 bases at V and 5 bases at J, with 8 bases between. CDR3 bases: TGCGCCAGCAGCTTGGCCGTGTGGACTGAAGCTTTCTTT. As protein: CASSLAVWTEAFF. Supplemented by reference TRBV5-1 and TRBJ1-1, the full variable domain reads KAGVTQTPRYLIKTRGQQVTLSCSPISGHRSVSWYQQTPGQGLQFLFEYFSETQRNKGNFPGRFSGRQFSNSRSEMNVSTLELGDSALYLCASSLAVWTEAFFGQGTRLTVV.

This clonotype turned up a few times. The chain combines TRBV15 with TRBJ2-1; D perhaps matches TRBD2 (6 bases). Germline CDR1 and CDR2: LNHNV and YYDKDF (reference sequence). V shed 0 bases and J shed 6 bases, with 12 bases lying between them. The CDR3 spans 15 residues. The CDR3 sequence is CATSRDKGLPNEQFF. In DNA form, the CDR3 reads TGTGCCACCAGCAGAGATAAGGGACTCCCCAATGAGCAGTTCTTC.

The CDR3 here is CASSPEGPNEKLFF. The CDR3 nucleotides read TGTGCCAGCAGTCCCGAGGGGCCTAATGAAAAACTGTTTTTT. The chain couples TRBV12-3 or TRBV12-4 to TRBJ1-4; tentatively, D is TRBD1 (5 bases). The length of the CDR3 is 14 residues. Trimming took off 5 bases at V and 3 bases at J, with 10 bases between the two ends.

The CDR3 DNA reads as TGTGCCATCAGTACGGGACAGGGCGTCGTAGAGACCCAGTACTTC. Amino acid sequence: CAISTGQGVVETQYF. This rearrangement joins TRBV10-3 to TRBJ2-5; 9 positions agree with TRBD1. CDR1 is ENHRY and CDR2 is SYGVKD in the germline V gene. The V gene end was trimmed by 5 bases and the J gene end by 4 bases; junction bases not matched to a gene: 8. CDR3 size: 15 residues.

About this clonotype itself: At one of its ends the junction is not consistent with the germline gene, which may arise from a read error. The genes are TRBV7-2 and TRBJ2-5; D uncertain. Germline V lookup: CDR1 SGHTA, CDR2 FQGNSA. This CDR3 spans 13 amino acids. CDR3 in amino acids: CASSLDRKETQYF. CDR3 coding DNA: TGTGCTAGCAGCTTAGACCGGAAAGAGACCCAGTACTTC.

The V and J genes are TRBV6-2 or TRBV6-3 and TRBJ2-3; weak D call: TRBD2 (6 bases). The germline V gene has CDR1 MNHEY and CDR2 SVGEGT. This CDR3 has 15 residues. V lost 0 bases, J lost 7 bases, and 14 bases lay in between. CDR3 nucleotides: TGTGCCAGCAGTTACTCGGCTAGCGAGCCTTATACGCAGTATTTT. It yields the protein CASSYSASEPYTQYF.

This clonotype was seen at least ten times. This chain connects TRBV18 to TRBJ1-5; 7 bases line up with TRBD1. Germline CDR1 reads KGHSH; CDR2 reads LQKENI. The CDR3 spans 13 residues. Trimming cost V 5 bases and J 4 bases; bases outside gene matches: 2. The CDR3 sequence is CASSKQGNQPQHF. The CDR3 DNA reads as TGTGCCAGCTCAAAACAGGGGAATCAGCCCCAGCATTTT.

The V call is TRBV5-1, the J call TRBJ2-7; no firm D call. CDR1 and CDR2 from the germline V gene are SGHRS and YFSETQ. Trimming left V 2 bases short and J 0 bases short, with 9 bases between. The CDR3 consists of 14 residues. CDR3 in amino acids: CASSFDAISYEQYF. The CDR3 nucleotides are TGCGCCAGCAGCTTCGACGCCATCTCCTACGAGCAGTACTTC.

This clonotype was observed a few times. CDR3 loop: CAISEHASSGNTIYF. DNA for the CDR3: TGTGCCATCAGTGAGCACGCGAGCTCTGGAAACACCATATATTTT. The chain carries TRBV10-3 and TRBJ1-3, with unresolved D. This CDR3 comprises 15 residues. The V gene lost 2 bases and the J gene lost 0 bases, with 8 bases spanning the gap. Looked up from germline, CDR1 is ENHRY and CDR2 is SYGVKD.

Only one count was recorded for this clonotype. V is TRBV24-1 and J is TRBJ2-1, with a possible D match to TRBD2 (5 bases). Trimming cost V 0 bases and J 6 bases, with 8 bases left between them. Germline V CDR1 and CDR2: KGHDR, SFDVKD. The CDR3 runs to 14 residues. The CDR3 region is CATSDLSGVNEQFF. CDR3 DNA: TGTGCCACCAGTGATTTGTCCGGGGTCAATGAGCAGTTCTTC.

The V gene is TRBV4-2, the J gene TRBJ1-3, with D possibly TRBD1 on 5 matching bases. V was clipped by 1 base and J by 0 bases, with 7 bases between them. Germline V gene data show CDR1 as LGHNA and CDR2 as YNFKEQ. The length of the CDR3 is 15 residues. CDR3 sequence: CASSQVDSSGNTIYF. CDR3 nucleotides: TGTGCCAGCAGCCAAGTCGACAGCTCTGGAAACACCATATATTTT.

This clonotype was seen at least ten times. The CDR3 DNA sequence: TGTGCCATCTCGGTACAGGGGAACTATGGCTACACCTTC. Translation: CAISVQGNYGYTF. The V and J genes are TRBV10-3 and TRBJ1-2; TRBD1 matches at 7 bases. CDR3 length: 13 amino acids. The germline V gene encodes CDR1 ENHRY and CDR2 SYGVKD. V lost 8 bases to trimming and J lost 2 bases; unmatched junction nucleotides: 5.

The rearrangement uses TRBV20-1 and TRBJ2-3, with D possibly TRBD1 on 5 matching bases. Germline V gene data show CDR1 as DFQATT and CDR2 as SNEGSKA (reference sequence). V was clipped by 4 bases and J by 4 bases, with 15 bases between them. The CDR3 contains 14 residues. The CDR3 sequence is CSANGAGWADTQYF. The CDR3 coding sequence is TGCAGTGCTAATGGGGCAGGGTGGGCAGATACGCAGTATTTT.

This clonotype was counted ten times or more. The chain joins TRBV28 to TRBJ1-5; D not certain. This CDR3 is 12 amino acids long. The germline CDR1 and CDR2 sequences are MDHEN and SYDVKM. V lost 3 bases and J 7 bases, leaving 7 bases between the germline ends. The CDR3 loop is CASSFDRQPQHF. For the CDR3, the DNA is TGTGCCAGCAGTTTTGATCGCCAGCCCCAGCATTTT. The full variable domain, rest sourced from reference TRBV28 and TRBJ1-5, is DVKVTQSSRYLVKRTGEKVFLECVQDMDHENMFWYRQDPGLGLRLIYFSYDVKMKEKGDIPEGYSVSREKKERFSLILESASTNQTSMYLCASSFDRQPQHFGDGTRLSIL.

The V call is TRBV10-3, the J call TRBJ2-3; no clear D gene. The CDR3 covers 13 residues. Germline values: CDR1 ENHRY, CDR2 SYGVKD. Trimming took off 0 bases at V and 5 bases at J, with 6 bases between the two ends. CDR3 amino acids: CAISESEIDTQYF. DNA of the CDR3: TGTGCCATCAGTGAGTCTGAGATAGATACGCAGTATTTT.

The rearrangement joins TRBV16 to TRBJ1-2; possibly TRBD1 for D (6 bases). The V and J ends lost 3 bases and 3 bases respectively, with 11 bases between them. The CDR3 contains 14 residues. Germline V gene data show CDR1 as KGHSY and CDR2 as FQNENV. CDR3 nucleotides: TGTGCCAGCAGCCAGCAGGGGAATGACTATGGCTACACCTTC. Translating it yields CASSQQGNDYGYTF.